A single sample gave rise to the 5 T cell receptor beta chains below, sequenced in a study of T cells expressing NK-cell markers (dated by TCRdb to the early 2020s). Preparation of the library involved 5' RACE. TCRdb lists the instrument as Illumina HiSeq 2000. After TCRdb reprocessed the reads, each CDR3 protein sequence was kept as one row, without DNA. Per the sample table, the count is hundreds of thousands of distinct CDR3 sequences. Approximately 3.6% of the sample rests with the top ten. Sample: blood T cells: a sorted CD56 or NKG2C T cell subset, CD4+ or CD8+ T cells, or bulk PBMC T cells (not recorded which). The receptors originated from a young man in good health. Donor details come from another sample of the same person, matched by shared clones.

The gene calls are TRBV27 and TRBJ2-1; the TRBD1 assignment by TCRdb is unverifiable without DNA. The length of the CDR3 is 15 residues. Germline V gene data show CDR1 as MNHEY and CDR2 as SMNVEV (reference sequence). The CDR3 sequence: CASPEGCLTYNEQFF.

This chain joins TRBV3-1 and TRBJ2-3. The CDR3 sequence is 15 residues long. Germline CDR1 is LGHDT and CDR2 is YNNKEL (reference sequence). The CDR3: CASSHRENGTDTQYF.

CDR3 amino acids: CSVASTATGEQFF. The chain joins TRBV29-1 to TRBJ2-1. Germline values: CDR1 SQVTM, CDR2 ANQGSEA. CDR3 length: 13 residues.

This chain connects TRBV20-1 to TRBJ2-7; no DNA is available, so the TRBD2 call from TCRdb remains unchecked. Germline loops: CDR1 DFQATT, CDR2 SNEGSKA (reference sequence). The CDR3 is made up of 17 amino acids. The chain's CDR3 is CSARDPGLAGVRYEQYF.

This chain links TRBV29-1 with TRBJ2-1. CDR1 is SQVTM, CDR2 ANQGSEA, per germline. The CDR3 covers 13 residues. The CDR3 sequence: CSVELIPNNEQFF.